This passage covers 23 T cell receptor beta chains from one sample sequenced in a study of T cell responses to AZD1222 COVID-19 vaccine. Sequenced by immunoSEQ multiplex PCR; TCRdb stores in-frame clones only, minus some. The sample includes 140,000 to 150,000 clones, over 85% seen only once; the top ten take approximately 1.8%. Sequences were derived from peripheral blood, sampled 28 days after the second AZD1222 dose. The receptors shown here come from an adult who received the AZD1222 COVID-19 vaccine.

The chain uses TRBV11-2 and TRBJ1-3; a possible D gene is TRBD1 (5 bases). Germline CDR1 is SGHAT and CDR2 is FQNNGV. This CDR3 comprises 15 residues. Trimming took 6 bases from V and 0 from J, leaving 12 bases between them. CDR3 sequence reads: CASSDPTASGNTIYF. In DNA form, the CDR3 reads TGTGCCAGCAGTGACCCGACAGCCTCTGGAAACACCATATATTTT.

There are a few counts of this clone. The rearrangement joins TRBV7-8 to TRBJ1-2; 7 nucleotides match TRBD1. Trimming took 0 bases from V and 2 from J; bases not matched to a gene: 3. Germline CDR1 is SGHVS and CDR2 is FQNEAQ. CDR3 length: 15 residues. This CDR3 is CASSLAQGVNYGYTF. The CDR3 DNA sequence: TGTGCCAGCAGCTTAGCGCAGGGGGTGAACTATGGCTACACCTTC.

The genes are TRBV4-1 and TRBJ1-5, with D perhaps matching TRBD1 (5 bases). The CDR3 runs to 15 residues. Germline V gene sequence: CDR1 MGHRA, CDR2 YSYEKL. Between the trimmed V and J ends, which lost 1 base and 10 bases, there was a span of 17 bases. In DNA form, the CDR3 reads TGCGCCAGCAGCCAAGGGCGGGGGAACTTAGGTCCCCAGCATTTT. It is translated as CASSQGRGNLGPQHF.

This clone was seen only once. The rearrangement uses TRBV28 and TRBJ2-3; no firm D call. Germline-derived CDR1 and CDR2 are MDHEN and SYDVKM. Trimming removed 7 bases from V and 0 bases from J, with 8 bases in between. CDR3 length: 13 residues. The CDR3 region has the DNA TGTGCCAGCACCGAGACTAGCACAGATACGCAGTATTTT. Translating it yields CASTETSTDTQYF.

V usage is TRBV4-2 and J usage is TRBJ1-1; D unclear. This CDR3 is 16 amino acids long. With 0 bases removed from V and 4 bases from J, the gap between germline ends came to 15 bases. Germline CDR1 is LGHNA and CDR2 is YNFKEQ. CDR3 sequence: CASSQDWTNVATEAFF. Here the CDR3 DNA reads TGTGCCAGCAGCCAAGATTGGACGAATGTGGCCACTGAAGCTTTCTTT.

The chain employs TRBV4-2 and TRBJ1-4; D uncertain. Trimming left V 4 bases short and J 0 bases short, with 9 bases between. The CDR3 has 15 amino acids. Germline assignment: CDR1 LGHNA and CDR2 YNFKEQ. In DNA form, the CDR3 reads TGTGCCAGCAGCCCGAAGTGGGCAACTAATGAAAAACTGTTTTTT. This sequence encodes CASSPKWATNEKLFF.

The rearrangement joins TRBV7-2 to TRBJ1-5; D is perhaps TRBD1 (5 bases). The V end was cut by 1 base, the J end by 6 bases, with 7 bases between. This CDR3 comprises 13 residues. In germline, CDR1 is SGHTA, CDR2 FQGNSA. CDR3 nucleotides: TGTGCCAGCAGCTTAGGACAGATTCAGCCCCAGCATTTT. It encodes CASSLGQIQPQHF.

This chain joins TRBV4-1 and TRBJ1-2; TRBD1 matches at 11 bases. CDR1 is MGHRA and CDR2 is YSYEKL in the germline V gene. This CDR3 spans 16 amino acids. Losses at the gene ends were 5 bases for V and 1 base for J; bases not matched to a gene: 6. The CDR3 sequence: CASSSGQGAGNYGYTF. The CDR3 nucleotides are TGCGCCAGCAGCTCCGGACAGGGGGCGGGTAACTATGGCTACACCTTC.

This chain connects TRBV2 to TRBJ2-2; D remains ambiguous. Trimming took 6 bases from V and 0 from J, leaving 17 bases between them. The germline CDR1 and CDR2 sequences are SNHLY and FYNNEI. This CDR3 region has 17 residues. CDR3 coding DNA: TGTGCCAGCAGCCTCGGACGGGCCGGAGCGAACACCGGGGAGCTGTTTTTT. This encodes CASSLGRAGANTGELFF. Full variable domain (rest looked up from reference TRBV2 and TRBJ2-2): EPEVTQTPSHQVTQMGQEVILRCVPISNHLYFYWYRQILGQKVEFLVSFYNNEISEKSEIFDDQFSVERPDGSNFTLKIRSTKLEDSAMYFCASSLGRAGANTGELFFGEGSRLTVL.

V usage is TRBV30 and J usage is TRBJ1-6, with D possibly matching TRBD1 (5 bases). The CDR3 loop spans 15 amino acids. Deletions cut 3 bases from V and 9 bases from J, with 18 bases between. CDR1 and CDR2 from the germline V gene are GTSNPN and SVGIG (reference sequence). In DNA form, the CDR3 reads TGTGCCTGGAGGAGCAGCGGGACGGAGAGTTCACCCCTCCACTTT. Its translation is CAWRSSGTESSPLHF.

The rearrangement links TRBV27 to TRBJ2-7; TRBD2 is a possible D gene (6 bases). CDR3 length: 16 amino acids. Germline V CDR1 and CDR2: MNHEY, SMNVEV (reference sequence). The V end was cut by 5 bases, the J end by 6 bases, with 23 bases between. DNA of the CDR3: TGTGCCAGCAGTCTCAAGTGGGGACTTCGTGGGGGCGAGCAGTACTTC. This gives the protein CASSLKWGLRGGEQYF.

This clone appeared once. The V call is TRBV24-1, the J call TRBJ2-1; the match to TRBD2 covers 11 bases. Per the germline V gene, CDR1 is KGHDR and CDR2 is SFDVKD. J lost 8 bases, V lost 12 bases, and 8 bases had no gene match. This CDR3 region has 13 residues. DNA for the CDR3: TGTGCCGCGTCTAGCGGGAGGTCGCATGAGCAGTTCTTC. Translating it yields CAASSGRSHEQFF.

CDR3 nucleotides: TGTGCCAGCAGCCAAGTGGGGTCCGGTGAGCAGTACTTC. Its protein is CASSQVGSGEQYF. The chain employs TRBV4-2 and TRBJ2-7; D not resolved. The CDR3 consists of 13 residues. The germline V gene encodes CDR1 LGHNA and CDR2 YNFKEQ. The V gene lost 1 base and the J gene lost 7 bases, with 11 bases spanning the gap.

V and J are TRBV4-1 and TRBJ1-3, with D unclear. The CDR3 sequence is 15 residues long. Trimming removed 1 base from V and 2 bases from J, with 9 bases in between. CDR1 and CDR2 (germline): MGHRA, YSYEKL. The DNA of the CDR3 is TGCGCCAGCAGCCAAGTGGGAGGCACTGGAAACACCATATATTTT. Translation gives CASSQVGGTGNTIYF.

The CDR3 coding sequence is TGTGCCAGCAGCTTGAGCGTATACACTGAAGCTTTCTTT. Translated: CASSLSVYTEAFF. The chain carries TRBV5-5 and TRBJ1-1; D is uncertain. The CDR3 spans 13 residues. Germline values: CDR1 SGHKS, CDR2 YYEKEE (reference sequence). The V and J ends lost 1 base and 3 bases respectively, with 7 bases between them.

This clone was recorded a few times. The chain joins TRBV30 to TRBJ2-6; D gene ambiguous. The CDR3 sequence is 15 residues long. Trimming took 4 bases from V and 0 from J, leaving 10 bases between them. Germline CDR1 reads GTSNPN; CDR2 reads SVGIG (reference sequence). CDR3 nucleotides: TGTGCCTGGAACCGAAAGACCTCTGGGGCCAACGTCCTGACTTTC. Translation: CAWNRKTSGANVLTF.

The chain has TRBV4-1 and TRBJ1-2, with TRBD1 matching over 8 bases. CDR3 size: 14 residues. V trimming: 2 bases; J trimming: 8 bases; junction bases outside the gene matches: 7. The germline V gene encodes CDR1 MGHRA and CDR2 YSYEKL. CDR3 residues: CASSQSLRGQGYTF. CDR3 nucleotides: TGCGCCAGCAGCCAAAGCCTCAGGGGGCAGGGCTACACCTTC.

The chain combines TRBV30 with TRBJ1-4; D ambiguous. CDR1 and CDR2 (germline): GTSNPN, SVGIG (reference sequence). This CDR3 has 12 residues. The V end lost 0 bases, the J end lost 6 bases, and 5 bases lay between the germline ends. The CDR3 protein is CAWSVSYEKLFF. The CDR3 bases are TGTGCCTGGAGTGTAAGCTATGAAAAACTGTTTTTT.

The rearrangement links TRBV28 to TRBJ1-1; D unclear. Trimming took off 2 bases at V and 4 bases at J, with 14 bases between the two ends. The CDR3 length is 15 residues. CDR1 is MDHEN, CDR2 SYDVKM, per germline. The CDR3 protein is CASSLRGLGGTEAFF. CDR3 sequence (DNA): TGTGCCAGCAGTTTACGAGGGTTAGGAGGCACTGAAGCTTTCTTT.

The chain joins TRBV7-3 to TRBJ1-2, with D perhaps matching TRBD1 (5 bases). The CDR3 runs to 14 residues. From germline, CDR1 is SGHTA and CDR2 FQGTGA. Trimming took off 2 bases at V and 14 bases at J, with 21 bases between the two ends. The chain's CDR3 is CASSLGGSGQRRTF. DNA of the CDR3: TGTGCCAGCAGCTTAGGTGGGTCAGGGCAACGGCGGACCTTC.

The chain links TRBV5-1 to TRBJ1-2, with D possibly TRBD1 on 6 matching bases. Germline V gene sequence: CDR1 SGHRS, CDR2 YFSETQ. This CDR3 region has 13 residues. V dropped 1 base and J dropped 5 bases, with 9 bases sitting between them. CDR3 sequence: CASSLNTGYGYTF. For the CDR3, the DNA is TGCGCCAGCAGCTTGAATACAGGGTATGGCTACACCTTC.

V usage is TRBV9 and J usage is TRBJ2-1, with D uncertain. The CDR3 loop spans 13 amino acids. Trimming removed 4 bases at V and 5 bases at J, with 10 bases between. The germline CDR1 and CDR2 sequences are SGDLS and YYNGEE. The CDR3 DNA reads TGTGCCAGCAGCCCTCGGACCCACAATGAGCAGTTCTTC. Protein product: CASSPRTHNEQFF. The full variable domain, completed using reference TRBV9 and TRBJ2-1, is DSGVTQTPKHLITATGQRVTLRCSPRSGDLSVYWYQQSLDQGLQFLIQYYNGEERAKGNILERFSAQQFPDLHSELNLSSLELGDSALYFCASSPRTHNEQFFGPGTRLTVL.

The J gene is TRBJ1-1, the V gene TRBV5-1; 9 bases align to TRBD1. The germline CDR1 and CDR2 sequences are SGHRS and YFSETQ. The trim removed 6 bases at V and 1 base at J, leaving 16 bases unmatched. CDR3 length: 18 residues. The CDR3 loop reads CASTPTPTGGKGNTEAFF. CDR3 DNA: TGCGCCAGCACCCCTACCCCAACAGGGGGCAAGGGGAACACTGAAGCTTTCTTT.